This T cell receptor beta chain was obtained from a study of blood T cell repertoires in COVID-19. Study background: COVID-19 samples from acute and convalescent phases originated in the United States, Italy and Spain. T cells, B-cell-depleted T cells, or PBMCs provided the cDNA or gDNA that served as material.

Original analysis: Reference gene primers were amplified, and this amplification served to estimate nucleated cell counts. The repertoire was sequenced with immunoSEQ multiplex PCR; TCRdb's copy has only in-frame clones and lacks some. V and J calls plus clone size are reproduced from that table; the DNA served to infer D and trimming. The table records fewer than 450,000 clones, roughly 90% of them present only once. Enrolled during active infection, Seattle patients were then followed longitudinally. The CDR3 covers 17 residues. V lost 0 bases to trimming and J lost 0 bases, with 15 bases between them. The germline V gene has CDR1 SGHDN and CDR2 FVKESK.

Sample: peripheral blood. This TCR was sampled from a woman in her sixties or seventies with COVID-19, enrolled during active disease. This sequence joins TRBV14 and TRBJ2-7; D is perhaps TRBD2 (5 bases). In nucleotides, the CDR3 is TGTGCCAGCAGCCAAGATCTGGGTAGCGTACGCTCCTACGAGCAGTACTTC. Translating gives CASSQDLGSVRSYEQYF.